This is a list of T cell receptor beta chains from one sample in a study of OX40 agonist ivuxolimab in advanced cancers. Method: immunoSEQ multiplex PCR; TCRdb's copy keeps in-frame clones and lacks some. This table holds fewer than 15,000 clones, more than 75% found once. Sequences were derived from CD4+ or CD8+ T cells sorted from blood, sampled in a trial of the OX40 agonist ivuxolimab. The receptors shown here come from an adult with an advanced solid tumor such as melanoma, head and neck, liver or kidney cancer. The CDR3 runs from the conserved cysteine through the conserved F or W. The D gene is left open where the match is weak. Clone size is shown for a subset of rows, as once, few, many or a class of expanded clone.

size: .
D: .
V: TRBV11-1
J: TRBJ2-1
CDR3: CASSLAPLVYNEQFF
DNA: TGTGCCAGCAGCTTAGCTCCCCTTGTGTACAATGAGCAGTTCTTC

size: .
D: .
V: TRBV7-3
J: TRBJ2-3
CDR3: CASSLLGPSTDTQYF
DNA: TGTGCCAGCAGCTTATTGGGACCTAGCACAGATACGCAGTATTTT

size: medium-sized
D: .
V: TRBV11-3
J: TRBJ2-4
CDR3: CASSLATGRDIQYF
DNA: TGTGCCAGCAGCTTAGCCACAGGGAGGGACATTCAGTACTTC

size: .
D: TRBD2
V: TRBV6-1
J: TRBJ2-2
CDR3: CASSEIGTRGNTGELFF
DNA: TGTGCCAGCAGTGAAATAGGGACTAGAGGGAACACCGGGGAGCTGTTTTTT

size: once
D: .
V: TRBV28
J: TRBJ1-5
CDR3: CASSAGTAAPQHF
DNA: TGTGCCAGCAGTGCCGGGACGGCGGCGCCCCAGCATTTT

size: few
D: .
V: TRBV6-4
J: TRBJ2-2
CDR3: CASSTGLDTGELFF
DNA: TGTGCCAGCAGTACAGGGTTGGACACCGGGGAGCTGTTTTTT

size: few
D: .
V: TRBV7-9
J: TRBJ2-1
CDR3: CASSLALTPNEQFF
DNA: TGTGCCAGCAGCTTAGCGCTGACGCCCAATGAGCAGTTCTTC

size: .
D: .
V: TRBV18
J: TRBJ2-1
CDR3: CASSPPLSSYNEQFF
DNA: TGTGCCAGCTCACCACCGCTAAGCTCCTACAATGAGCAGTTCTTC

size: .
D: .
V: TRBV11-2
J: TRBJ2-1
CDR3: CASSPIENEQFF
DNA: TGTGCCAGCAGCCCAATTGAAAATGAGCAGTTCTTC

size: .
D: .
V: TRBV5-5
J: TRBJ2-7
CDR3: CASSLTGHGMYEQYF
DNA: TGTGCCAGCAGCTTGACGGGACACGGAATGTACGAGCAGTACTTC

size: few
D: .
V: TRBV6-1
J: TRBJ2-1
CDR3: CASSDTSYNEQFF
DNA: TGTGCCAGCAGTGACACCTCCTACAATGAGCAGTTCTTC

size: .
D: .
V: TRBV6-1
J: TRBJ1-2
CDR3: CASSELEGSSNYGYTF
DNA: TGTGCCAGCAGTGAACTCGAGGGTTCTAGTAACTATGGCTACACCTTC

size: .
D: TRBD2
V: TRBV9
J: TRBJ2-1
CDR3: CASSGQLAGDFHAYNEQFF
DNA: TGTGCCAGCAGCGGCCAACTAGCGGGAGATTTTCACGCCTACAATGAGCAGTTCTTC

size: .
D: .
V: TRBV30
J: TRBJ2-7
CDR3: CAWSIISQDEQYF
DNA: TGTGCCTGGAGCATTATTAGTCAGGACGAGCAGTACTTC

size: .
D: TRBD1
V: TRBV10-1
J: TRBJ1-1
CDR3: CASSDRGANTEAFF
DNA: TGCGCCAGCAGTGACAGGGGGGCGAACACTGAAGCTTTCTTT

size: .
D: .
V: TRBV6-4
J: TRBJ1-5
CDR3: CASSEGANQPQHF
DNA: TGTGCCAGCAGTGAAGGAGCCAATCAGCCCCAGCATTTT

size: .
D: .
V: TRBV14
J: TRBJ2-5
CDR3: CASSQGRRETQYF
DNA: TGTGCCAGCAGCCAGGGTAGGAGGGAGACCCAGTACTTC

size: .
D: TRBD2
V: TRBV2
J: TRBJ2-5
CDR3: CASRGLAGERETQYF
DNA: TGTGCCAGCAGGGGTTTAGCGGGAGAACGAGAGACCCAGTACTTC

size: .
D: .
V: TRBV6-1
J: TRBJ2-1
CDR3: CASRFPLEYNEQFF
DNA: TGTGCCAGCAGGTTCCCCCTAGAGTACAATGAGCAGTTCTTC

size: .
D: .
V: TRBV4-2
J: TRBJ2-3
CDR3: CASSPGMASGTDTQYF
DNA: TGTGCCAGCAGCCCGGGGATGGCTAGCGGCACAGATACGCAGTATTTT

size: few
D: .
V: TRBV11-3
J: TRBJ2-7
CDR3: CASGPYVPSYEQYF
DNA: TGTGCCAGCGGACCTTACGTCCCGTCCTACGAGCAGTACTTC

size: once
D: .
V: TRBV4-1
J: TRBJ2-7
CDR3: CASSQEPAGPSYEQYF
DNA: TGCGCCAGCAGCCAAGAGCCAGCGGGCCCTTCCTACGAGCAGTACTTC

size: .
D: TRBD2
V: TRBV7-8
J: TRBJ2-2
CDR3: CASSLGGLAGGELFF
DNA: TGTGCCAGCAGCTTAGGAGGACTAGCGGGAGGGGAGCTGTTTTTT

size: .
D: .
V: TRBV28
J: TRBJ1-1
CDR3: CASSLGGFPTNTEAFF
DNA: TGTGCCAGCAGTTTAGGGGGGTTTCCCACGAACACTGAAGCTTTCTTT

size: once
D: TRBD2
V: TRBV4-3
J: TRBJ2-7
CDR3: CASSQERAGANEQYF
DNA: TGCGCCAGCAGCCAAGAACGGGCGGGAGCTAACGAGCAGTACTTC

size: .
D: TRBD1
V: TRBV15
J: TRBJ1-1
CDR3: CATSSDRGLNTEAFF
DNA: TGTGCCACCAGCAGTGACAGGGGTCTGAACACTGAAGCTTTCTTT

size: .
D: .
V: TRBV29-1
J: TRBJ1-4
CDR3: CSALGAREKLFF
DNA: TGCAGCGCCCTGGGAGCTAGGGAAAAACTGTTTTTT

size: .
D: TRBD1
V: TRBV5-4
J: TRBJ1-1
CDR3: CASLNRGYTEAFF
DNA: TGTGCCAGCCTTAACAGGGGGTACACTGAGGCTTTCTTT

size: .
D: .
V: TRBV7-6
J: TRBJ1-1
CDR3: CASSLGEQGNTEAFF
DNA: TGTGCCAGCAGCTTAGGGGAACAGGGAAACACTGAAGCTTTCTTT

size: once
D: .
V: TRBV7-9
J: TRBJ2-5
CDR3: CASSILLYETQYF
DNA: TGTGCCAGCAGTATTCTTTTGTACGAGACCCAGTACTTC

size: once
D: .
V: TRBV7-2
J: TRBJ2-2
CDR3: CASSLGRPGELFF
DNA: TGTGCCAGCAGCTTAGGACGTCCCGGGGAGCTGTTTTTT